This T cell receptor (beta chain) was sequenced in a study of chemoradiotherapy in HPV16-positive cancers. TCRdb's table, derived via immunoSEQ multiplex PCR, lists solely in-frame clones and lacks some. This table has 65,000 to 80,000 clones, about 88% appearing once. V was cut by 3 bases and J by 4 bases, with 11 bases left in between. This CDR3 comprises 14 residues. The germline V gene has CDR1 SEHNR and CDR2 FQNEAQ (reference sequence). The source is a human donor with HPV-associated anogenital cancer. The gene calls are TRBV7-9 and TRBJ2-3, with D hard to call. The sequences come from blood, collected from a patient who underwent chemoradiotherapy. The CDR3 region is CASSLQVGADTQYF. CDR3 coding DNA: TGTGCCAGCAGCTTGCAGGTTGGGGCAGATACGCAGTATTTT.